The 32 T cell receptor beta chains presented below share a single source sample, sequenced in a study of identifying expanded T cells in peripheral blood. Data came from immunoSEQ multiplex PCR; TCRdb stores just in-frame clones and leaves some out. The table has over 100,000 clones, roughly 88% seen once. Sequencing used blood. The origin of the receptors is a person aged 18 to 70 in good health.

The chain uses TRBV5-1 and TRBJ2-3; 7 bases fit TRBD1. The CDR3 extends over 15 amino acids. With 4 bases clipped from V and 0 bases from J, the junction kept 5 bases outside the gene matches. From germline, CDR1 is SGHRS and CDR2 YFSETQ. The chain's CDR3 is CASSLQGVSTDTQYF. CDR3 DNA sequence: TGCGCCAGCAGCCTGCAGGGGGTCAGCACAGATACGCAGTATTTT.

The V call is TRBV19, the J call TRBJ2-1; the match to TRBD2 covers 8 bases. CDR3 size: 14 residues. Germline trimming cut 5 bases from V and 6 bases from J; bases unmatched to any gene: 6. The germline V gene encodes CDR1 LNHDA and CDR2 SQIVND (reference sequence). CDR3 amino acids: CASSYGLASNEQFF. CDR3 nucleotide sequence: TGTGCCAGTAGTTACGGACTAGCTTCCAATGAGCAGTTCTTC.

The chain is built from TRBV7-3 and TRBJ1-5; unclear D gene. The V gene's germline CDR1 is SGHTA and CDR2 FQGTGA. The CDR3 is 13 amino acids. Deletions cut 3 bases from V and 7 bases from J, with 10 bases between. CDR3 region: CASSFLGGQPQHF. In DNA, the CDR3 is TGTGCCAGCAGCTTTTTAGGAGGGCAGCCCCAGCATTTT.

This chain links TRBV6-1 with TRBJ2-7, with TRBD2 matching over 9 bases. Trimming cost V 4 bases and J 2 bases; bases outside gene matches: 6. This CDR3 has 15 residues. From germline, CDR1 is MNHNS and CDR2 SASEGT. CDR3 DNA sequence: TGTGCCAGCAGTGTAGTAGCGGGAGCTCCCTACGAGCAGTACTTC. Its translation: CASSVVAGAPYEQYF.

V is TRBV6-6 and J is TRBJ2-7; a possible D gene is TRBD1 (5 bases). Germline values: CDR1 MNHNY, CDR2 SVGAGI (reference sequence). The CDR3 totals 13 residues. Trimming shortened V by 7 bases and J by 3 bases, and 13 bases separated the two germline ends. CDR3 in DNA: TGTGCCAGCACTAGGGGCTCCGACTACGAGCAGTACTTC. Its protein product is CASTRGSDYEQYF.

This CDR3 reads CASSYGVALPYNEQFF. CDR3 coding DNA: TGTGCCAGCAGTTACGGGGTAGCGCTACCGTACAATGAGCAGTTCTTC. The chain is built from TRBV6-5 and TRBJ2-1; weak D call: TRBD2 (5 bases). CDR3 size: 16 residues. The germline V gene has CDR1 MNHEY and CDR2 SVGAGI. V lost 2 bases and J 4 bases, leaving 15 bases between the germline ends.

The chain employs TRBV7-8 and TRBJ1-2; D is ambiguous. Germline V gene lookup returns CDR1 SGHVS and CDR2 FQNEAQ. The CDR3 length is 15 residues. V lost 5 bases and J lost 5, with 18 bases in between. The CDR3 region has the DNA TGTGCCAGCAGCCCCCTCGCCTCCGGAGATTATGGCTACACCTTC. Protein: CASSPLASGDYGYTF.

The genes are TRBV7-2 and TRBJ1-2; possible D gene TRBD1, 6 bases. The CDR3 consists of 14 residues. Deletions cut 3 bases from V and 6 bases from J, with 14 bases between. Germline CDR1 reads SGHTA; CDR2 reads FQGNSA. Here the CDR3 reads CASSFRDTVNGYTF. Here the CDR3 DNA reads TGTGCCAGCAGCTTCCGGGACACCGTGAATGGCTACACCTTC. The whole variable domain, remainder taken from reference TRBV7-2 and TRBJ1-2, is GAGVSQSPSNKVTEKGKDVELRCDPISGHTALYWYRQSLGQGLEFLIYFQGNSAPDKSGLPSDRFSAERTGGSVSTLTIQRTQQEDSAVYLCASSFRDTVNGYTFGSGTRLTVV.

V gene TRBV7-8 combines with J gene TRBJ1-2; perhaps TRBD1 as D (6 bases). V was trimmed by 5 bases and J by 6 bases, leaving 16 bases between them. Germline values: CDR1 SGHVS, CDR2 FQNEAQ. This CDR3 spans 14 amino acids. The DNA for the CDR3 is TGTGCCAGCAGCCCCTTCCAGGGGCGGGATGGCTACACCTTC. It translates to CASSPFQGRDGYTF.

In this sample, this clone turned up a few times. The chain has TRBV7-2 and TRBJ2-4; 8 nucleotides match TRBD1. With 2 bases clipped from V and 0 bases from J, the junction kept 9 bases outside the gene matches. The germline CDR1 and CDR2 sequences are SGHTA and FQGNSA. This CDR3 has 18 residues. The CDR3 bases are TGTGCCAGCAGCTTAAGGGGGTCGGACAGGGTAGCCAAAAACATTCAGTACTTC. Amino acid sequence: CASSLRGSDRVAKNIQYF.

Only one count was recorded for this clone. The V and J genes are TRBV9 and TRBJ1-5; D gene ambiguous. V was shortened by 3 bases and J by 0 bases, with 10 bases between the two germline ends. The CDR3 consists of 15 residues. Germline-derived CDR1 and CDR2 are SGDLS and YYNGEE. CDR3 coding DNA: TGTGCCAGCAGCGCCTCGATGGATAGCAATCAGCCCCAGCATTTT. Encoded protein: CASSASMDSNQPQHF.

The J gene is TRBJ1-1, the V gene TRBV9; D gene unclear. The CDR3 length is 14 residues. V was cut by 0 bases and J by 1 base, with 7 bases left in between. Germline V gene sequence: CDR1 SGDLS, CDR2 YYNGEE. The CDR3 DNA reads as TGTGCCAGCAGCGTAGTGGGGAAGAACACTGAAGCTTTCTTT. Translating it yields CASSVVGKNTEAFF.

The gene calls are TRBV19 and TRBJ1-2, with D tentatively TRBD1 (6 bases). Germline V gene sequence: CDR1 LNHDA, CDR2 SQIVND (reference sequence). Trimming left V 10 bases short and J 6 bases short, with 15 bases between. The CDR3 runs to 12 residues. The CDR3 coding sequence is TGTGCCACATACAGGGAGGTGGATGGCTACACCTTC. Translation gives CATYREVDGYTF.

This clone was found a few times. The chain has TRBV25-1 and TRBJ1-2; D call uncertain. Deletions cut 2 bases from V and 7 bases from J, with 11 bases between. The CDR3 is 13 residues long. Germline CDR1 is MGHDK and CDR2 is SYGVNS. Written as DNA, the CDR3 is TGTGCCAGCAGTGAAGAAGTTCCGGGTGGCTACACCTTC. Amino acid sequence: CASSEEVPGGYTF.

The chain has TRBV7-9 and TRBJ2-7, with TRBD2 matching 12 bases. Per the germline V gene, CDR1 is SEHNR and CDR2 is FQNEAQ (reference sequence). The CDR3 loop spans 18 amino acids. The V gene end was trimmed by 4 bases and the J gene end by 0 bases; junction bases not matched to a gene: 10. The CDR3 DNA sequence: TGTGCCAGCAGCTCCGGGACTCAGACTAGCGGGAGCTCCTACGAGCAGTACTTC. Residues: CASSSGTQTSGSSYEQYF.

J is TRBJ1-2 and V is TRBV2, with 7 bases matching TRBD1. Per germline, CDR1 SNHLY and CDR2 FYNNEI. With 7 bases clipped from V and 8 bases from J, the junction kept 7 bases outside the gene matches. This CDR3 contains 12 residues. The CDR3 nucleotides are TGTGCCAGCAACCAGGGGGAAGGAGGCTACACCTTC. It is translated as CASNQGEGGYTF.

This clone has a single count. The chain employs TRBV5-1 and TRBJ1-6; no firm D call. Trimming stripped 4 bases from V and 8 bases from J, with 13 bases between. CDR1 is SGHRS and CDR2 is YFSETQ in the germline V gene. CDR3 length: 14 residues. In DNA form, the CDR3 reads TGCGCCAGCAGCAAAGGGCTCATTGATTCACCCCTCCACTTT. Protein sequence: CASSKGLIDSPLHF.

This sequence joins TRBV5-1 and TRBJ1-3; unclear D gene. The V and J ends lost 0 bases and 0 bases respectively, with 13 bases between them. This CDR3 contains 17 residues. Germline lookup yields CDR1 SGHRS and CDR2 YFSETQ. CDR3 DNA sequence: TGCGCCAGCAGCTTGGAACTGGGCCCTTCCTCTGGAAACACCATATATTTT. It encodes CASSLELGPSSGNTIYF.

V usage is TRBV6-5 and J usage is TRBJ2-4; 9 bases line up with TRBD1. The CDR3 spans 14 residues. Trimming took 5 bases from V and 6 from J; bases not matched to a gene: 5. Germline assignment: CDR1 MNHEY and CDR2 SVGAGI. The CDR3 here is CASSGGQGGNIQYF. The CDR3 DNA sequence: TGTGCCAGCAGTGGGGGACAGGGAGGAAACATTCAGTACTTC.

In DNA, the CDR3 is TGTGCCAGCAGCCAAAGGGCTAGCGGGAGGGTGGAGCTGTTTTTT. It encodes CASSQRASGRVELFF. The chain recombines TRBV7-2 with TRBJ2-2; 12 bases fit TRBD2. V was clipped by 5 bases and J by 10 bases; unmatched bases: 8. The length of the CDR3 is 15 residues. Germline V gene sequence: CDR1 SGHTA, CDR2 FQGNSA.

This clone was recorded only once. The chain recombines TRBV27 with TRBJ2-7; the D is unclear. The ends were cut back, 2 bases at V and 0 bases at J, with 5 bases in the middle. Germline V lookup: CDR1 MNHEY, CDR2 SMNVEV (reference sequence). The CDR3 loop spans 13 amino acids. CDR3 region: CASSLLSSYEQYF. In DNA form, the CDR3 reads TGTGCCAGCAGTTTACTGAGCTCCTACGAGCAGTACTTC.

This clone was observed once. This sequence joins TRBV7-7 and TRBJ1-4, with 10 nucleotides matching TRBD1. The CDR3 spans 14 residues. V shed 5 bases and J 6 bases; nucleotides not matched to a gene: 3. The germline V gene encodes CDR1 SSHAT and CDR2 FNYEAQ (reference sequence). The CDR3 DNA sequence: TGTGCCAGCAGCCCCGGGACAGGGGATGAAAAACTGTTTTTT. Protein product: CASSPGTGDEKLFF.

The genes are TRBV5-1 and TRBJ1-1; D may be TRBD1 (6 bases). The CDR3 is made up of 13 amino acids. V was clipped by 1 base and J by 4 bases, with 8 bases between them. Per germline, CDR1 SGHRS and CDR2 YFSETQ. CDR3 protein: CASSLRGGTEAFF. For the CDR3, the DNA is TGCGCCAGCAGCTTGAGAGGGGGCACTGAAGCTTTCTTT. Using reference TRBV5-1 and TRBJ1-1 for the parts outside the CDR3, the full variable domain is KAGVTQTPRYLIKTRGQQVTLSCSPISGHRSVSWYQQTPGQGLQFLFEYFSETQRNKGNFPGRFSGRQFSNSRSEMNVSTLELGDSALYLCASSLRGGTEAFFGQGTRLTVV.

The V call is TRBV21-1, the J call TRBJ2-3; the table's D call of TRBD2 was not tested on the DNA. TRBV21-1 represents a pseudogene. CDR3 length: 19 residues. CDR3 region: CASSKPAAGVLIAPDTQYF. CDR3 sequence (DNA): TGTGCCAGCAGCAAACCTGCAGCGGGAGTTCTAATTGCCCCAGATACGCAGTATTTT.

The rearrangement uses TRBV7-2 and TRBJ2-7; possible D gene TRBD1, 5 bases. This CDR3 has 15 residues. CDR1 is SGHTA, CDR2 FQGNSA, per germline. V lost 5 bases and J lost 2, with 16 bases in between. The CDR3 loop reads CASSQEAGFTYEQYF. The CDR3 bases are TGTGCCAGCAGCCAAGAGGCAGGGTTTACCTACGAGCAGTACTTC.

This chain joins TRBV7-8 and TRBJ2-2, with a weak D call TRBD2 (6 bases). This CDR3 is 14 amino acids long. Germline V gene sequence: CDR1 SGHVS, CDR2 FQNEAQ. The V end lost 8 bases, the J end lost 4 bases, and 14 bases lay between the germline ends. As DNA, the CDR3 is TGTGCCAGCGCCCCCGGGAGATTCACCGGGGAGCTGTTTTTT. Translating gives CASAPGRFTGELFF. Full variable domain (outside the CDR3, taken from reference TRBV7-8 and TRBJ2-2): GAGVSQSPRYKVAKRGQDVALRCDPISGHVSLFWYQQALGQGPEFLTYFQNEAQLDKSGLPSDRFFAERPEGSVSTLKIQRTQQEDSAVYLCASAPGRFTGELFFGEGSRLTVL.

The chain carries TRBV29-1 and TRBJ2-1, with D unclear. CDR1 SQVTM and CDR2 ANQGSEA come from the germline V gene. The V gene lost 5 bases and the J gene lost 7 bases, with 15 bases spanning the gap. The CDR3 spans 13 residues. CDR3 sequence (DNA): TGCAGCGTTCTTGACCGCACAGCAAATGAGCAGTTCTTC. Protein product: CSVLDRTANEQFF.

This chain's CDR3 is CASSLGDSAYEQYF. In DNA form, the CDR3 reads TGTGCCAGCAGCTTAGGGGATTCGGCCTACGAGCAGTACTTC. The rearrangement links TRBV11-2 to TRBJ2-7; no clear D gene. Trimming stripped 1 base from V and 2 bases from J, with 9 bases between. The CDR3 contains 14 residues. Per germline, CDR1 SGHAT and CDR2 FQNNGV.

This rearrangement joins TRBV19 to TRBJ2-7, with 9 bases fitting TRBD1. Germline-derived CDR1 and CDR2 are LNHDA and SQIVND (reference sequence). V shed 10 bases, J shed 6 bases, and the junction held 7 bases outside the gene matches. The CDR3 spans 12 residues. The CDR3 sequence is CAKAQGAAEQYF. The CDR3 DNA follows: TGTGCCAAAGCACAGGGGGCTGCCGAGCAGTACTTC. Drawing the rest from reference TRBV19 and TRBJ2-7, the complete variable domain is DGGITQSPKYLFRKEGQNVTLSCEQNLNHDAMYWYRQDPGQGLRLIYYSQIVNDFQKGDIAEGYSVSREKKESFPLTVTSAQKNPTAFYLCAKAQGAAEQYFGPGTRLTVT.

Comments on this clone: One end of the junction varies from germline; a read error may be responsible. The genes are TRBV5-1 and TRBJ2-5, with TRBD2 matching 8 bases. CDR3 length: 14 amino acids. Germline CDR1 is SGHRS and CDR2 is YFSETQ. The CDR3 protein is CASSGGRPQGTQYF. The CDR3 region has the DNA TGCGCCAGCAGCGGCGGGAGGCCTCAAGGGACCCAGTACTTC.

In DNA form, the CDR3 reads TGTGCCAGCAGTGAATTGGGTGGGACAGGGTACACCTTC. Protein sequence: CASSELGGTGYTF. V is TRBV6-1 and J is TRBJ1-2; the match to TRBD1 covers 9 bases. The CDR3 has 13 amino acids. With 2 bases clipped from V and 11 bases from J, the junction kept 6 bases outside the gene matches. Germline lookup yields CDR1 MNHNS and CDR2 SASEGT.

The J gene is TRBJ2-3, the V gene TRBV5-1; D not certain. Trimming took 4 bases from V and 2 from J, leaving 14 bases between them. Germline lookup yields CDR1 SGHRS and CDR2 YFSETQ. The CDR3 runs 15 residues. The CDR3 bases are TGCGCCAGCAGCCCCGGACCTAGTGTCACAGATACGCAGTATTTT. Protein: CASSPGPSVTDTQYF.